One TCR beta chain is described in this entry. The antigen remains undetermined. This record belongs to a study of cytomegalovirus exposure and HLA in healthy donors. Trimming stripped 3 bases from V and 7 bases from J, with 10 bases between. The CDR3 runs 13 residues. From germline, CDR1 is SGHTA and CDR2 FQGTGA. General study points: Researchers counted over 150 TCR beta chains as cytomegalovirus-associated. Many donors shared some public TCRs, even though most TCR sequences were rare.

Profiling relied on immunoSEQ multiplex PCR, and the TCRdb table lists in-frame clones only, not all of them. The table records about 180,000 clones, about 85% of them present only once. These donors were members of the approximately 110-subject validation cohort, a group separate from the approximately 680-subject first cohort. This chain connects TRBV7-3 to TRBJ2-1; no clear D gene. This TCR was sampled from a man between 18 and 35 years old in good health and CMV-seropositive. Sequencing input: PBMCs. DNA for the CDR3: TGTGCCAGCAGCTTTGGCCCATCAAATGAGCAGTTCTTC. Protein sequence: CASSFGPSNEQFF.